The 14 T cell receptor beta chains below come from one sample, sequenced in a study of T cells in localized non-small cell lung cancer. Sequencing used immunoSEQ multiplex PCR; TCRdb keeps in-frame clones, though not all of them. The sample includes around 70,000 clones, roughly 90% of them seen just once. This specimen was peripheral blood, taken before any cancer treatment. All receptors come from a male donor aged 60 or over with stage III squamous cell lung carcinoma.

V and J are TRBV2 and TRBJ2-2; D is possibly TRBD2 (7 bases). CDR1 is SNHLY and CDR2 is FYNNEI in the germline V gene. V lost 4 bases and J 6 bases, leaving 12 bases between the germline ends. The CDR3 is made up of 14 amino acids. In nucleotides, the CDR3 is TGTGCCAGCAGTGTCACAGGGAGGGCCGGGGAGCTGTTTTTT. As protein: CASSVTGRAGELFF.

V and J are TRBV28 and TRBJ1-1; D uncertain. The ends were cut back, 3 bases at V and 0 bases at J, with 8 bases in the middle. Germline V gene data show CDR1 as MDHEN and CDR2 as SYDVKM. The CDR3 consists of 14 residues. CDR3 sequence reads: CASSFGQMNTEAFF. The CDR3 DNA follows: TGTGCCAGCAGTTTTGGGCAGATGAACACTGAAGCTTTCTTT.

CDR3 DNA: TGTGCCTGGACTTATTTAACTGGAAACACTGAAGCTTTCTTT. This gives the protein CAWTYLTGNTEAFF. This rearrangement joins TRBV30 to TRBJ1-1; D not certain. Trimming pared 4 bases from V and 2 bases from J, leaving 14 bases between. CDR3 length equals 14 residues. The V gene's germline CDR1 is GTSNPN and CDR2 SVGIG (reference sequence).

The J gene is TRBJ2-3, the V gene TRBV5-1, with 12 bases matching TRBD1. Germline lookup yields CDR1 SGHRS and CDR2 YFSETQ. The CDR3 sequence is 16 residues long. V was pared by 3 bases and J by 3 bases, with 5 bases of the junction left unmatched. In DNA, the CDR3 is TGCGCCAGCAGCTCCTCGGGACAGGGGGCTACAGATACGCAGTATTTT. It specifies CASSSSGQGATDTQYF.

V and J are TRBV7-8 and TRBJ2-5, with 9 bases aligning to TRBD1. The germline V gene has CDR1 SGHVS and CDR2 FQNEAQ. CDR3 length equals 15 residues. Trimming at V came to 1 base and at J to 5 bases, leaving 5 bases not matched to a gene. The CDR3 loop reads CASSLVGQGWETQYF. For the CDR3, the DNA is TGTGCCAGCAGCTTAGTGGGACAGGGATGGGAGACCCAGTACTTC.

The chain has TRBV5-6 and TRBJ1-4; D call uncertain. Trimming pared 4 bases from V and 2 bases from J, leaving 12 bases between. CDR1 and CDR2 (germline): SGHDT, YYEEEE. The CDR3 covers 15 residues. DNA for the CDR3: TGTGCCAGCAGCCAAAGTCCGGGCACTAATGAAAAACTGTTTTTT. This encodes CASSQSPGTNEKLFF.

This clone occurred a few times. The V and J genes are TRBV12-2 and TRBJ2-4; the DNA was not compared with TRBD1, the D call given in the table. TRBV12-2 is a listed pseudogene. CDR3 length equals 17 residues. In DNA, the CDR3 is TGTGCAAGTCGCCCCGATGTGGCCCCAATAGCCAAAAACATTCAGTACTTC. Amino acid sequence: CASRPDVAPIAKNIQYF.

CDR3 nucleotide sequence: TGCGCCAGCAGCCCCGGGCTAAGCGGCACAGATACGCAGTATTTT. The encoded protein is CASSPGLSGTDTQYF. The chain combines TRBV5-1 with TRBJ2-3; no clear D gene. Germline lookup yields CDR1 SGHRS and CDR2 YFSETQ. V dropped 4 bases and J dropped 1 base, with 13 bases sitting between them. This CDR3 comprises 15 residues.

This rearrangement joins TRBV11-3 to TRBJ2-1; TRBD1 agrees at 7 bases. Germline values: CDR1 SGHNT, CDR2 YENEEA. This CDR3 region has 16 residues. Trimming removed 4 bases from V and 6 bases from J; junction bases left unmatched: 12. The CDR3 DNA reads TGTGCCAGCAGCTCTTTTGGACAGGTCCAGACCAATGAGCAGTTCTTC. It codes for CASSSFGQVQTNEQFF. Full variable domain (remainder filled in from reference TRBV11-3 and TRBJ2-1): EAGVVQSPRYKIIEKKQPVAFWCNPISGHNTLYWYLQNLGQGPELLIRYENEEAVDDSQLPKDRFSAERLKGVDSTLKIQPAELGDSAVYLCASSSFGQVQTNEQFFGPGTRLTVL.

Worth noting for this clone: At one end, the junction sequence differs from germline, possibly due to a read error. The CDR3 spells CASSLGQVNTEAFF. CDR3 bases: TGTGCCAGCAGCTTGGGCCAGGTGAACACTGAAGCTTTCTTT. This rearrangement joins TRBV5-3 to TRBJ1-1; no firm D call. TRBV5-3 is identified as an open reading frame with a role that is uncertain. This CDR3 has 14 residues.

Only one count was recorded for this clone. CDR3 coding DNA: TGCGCCAGCAGCCAATTCAGGCAATCAGATACGCAGTATTTT. Encoded protein: CASSQFRQSDTQYF. The V call is TRBV4-3, the J call TRBJ2-3, with D uncertain. Trimming cost V 2 bases and J 4 bases, with 10 bases left between them. The CDR3 spans 14 residues. Germline CDR1 and CDR2: LGHNA and YSLEER.

This chain links TRBV18 with TRBJ2-5, with D perhaps matching TRBD2 (6 bases). CDR3 length: 12 amino acids. Germline loops: CDR1 KGHSH, CDR2 LQKENI. V lost 4 bases and J lost 5, with 8 bases in between. This CDR3 is CASSRGGETQYF. The CDR3 DNA reads as TGTGCCAGCTCACGAGGAGGGGAGACCCAGTACTTC.

The J gene is TRBJ1-5, the V gene TRBV7-2; D remains unclear. The ends were cut back, 1 base at V and 0 bases at J, with 7 bases in the middle. The CDR3 length is 15 residues. Germline V lookup: CDR1 SGHTA, CDR2 FQGNSA. The CDR3 DNA sequence: TGTGCCAGCAGCTTAGAGGACGATAGCAATCAGCCCCAGCATTTT. It specifies CASSLEDDSNQPQHF.

The chain is built from TRBV30 and TRBJ1-1; 8 bases align to TRBD1. J was trimmed by 1 base and V by 0 bases; bases with no gene match: 10. The CDR3 is made up of 17 amino acids. In germline, CDR1 is GTSNPN, CDR2 SVGIG (reference sequence). Here the CDR3 reads CAWSVGQGASRNTEAFF. For the CDR3, the DNA is TGTGCCTGGAGTGTAGGGCAGGGGGCATCTAGGAACACTGAAGCTTTCTTT.